Each of the 6 T cell receptor beta chains below was sequenced from the same sample in a study of HIV-infected children after antiretroviral therapy interruption. The sample's treatment: PENTA 11 planned treatment interruption arm or continuous ART arm. Unique molecular identifiers were included in an RNA-based 3' RACE TCR library. MiXCR, run by TCRdb on the 3' RACE reads, gives a single entry per CDR3 protein. The sample lists over 35,000 distinct CDR3 sequences, approximately 7% occurring once. This sample comprised CD45RA+ CD4+ T cells from PBMCs, pooled from several time points, obtained from a donor given antiretroviral therapy, either interrupted or continuous. Noted subset: naive CD4+ CD45RA+ CD45RO- T cells. The receptors stem from a pool of human donors with HIV.

This clonotype was seen a single time. The rearrangement uses TRBV6-1 and TRBJ1-1, with D unresolved. From germline, CDR1 is MNHNS and CDR2 SASEGT. The length of the CDR3 is 14 residues. V lost 8 bases to trimming and J lost 5 bases, with 18 bases between them. CDR3: CASDLPLFLTEAFF. For the CDR3, the DNA is TGTGCCAGCGACCTTCCACTTTTTCTTACTGAAGCTTTCTTT.

The V gene is TRBV7-2, the J gene TRBJ1-3; no definite D call. Trimming pared 3 bases from V and 3 bases from J, leaving 9 bases between. This CDR3 spans 14 amino acids. Germline V gene data show CDR1 as SGHTA and CDR2 as FQGNSA. CDR3 region: CASSLGGGGNTIYF. The DNA for the CDR3 is TGTGCCAGCAGCTTGGGTGGAGGTGGAAACACCATATATTTT.

This clonotype was observed at least ten times. Sequence at one end of the junction differs from germline and may be a read error. The chain recombines TRBV7-4 with TRBJ2-1, with D perhaps assigned TRBD1 or TRBD2 (5 bases each). From germline, CDR1 is SGHVT and CDR2 SQSDAQ. This CDR3 comprises 14 residues. CDR3 in amino acids: CASSFRDDYAEQFF. CDR3 in DNA: TGTGCAAGCAGCTTCAGGGATGACTATGCTGAGCAGTTCTTC.

Points on this clonotype: A single base separates this from a much larger clone, so it may be a read error. The chain joins TRBV28 to TRBJ2-1; a possible D gene is TRBD1 (6 bases). This CDR3 is built from 13 residues. Germline-derived CDR1 and CDR2 are MDHEN and SYDVKM. The V end lost 5 bases, the J end lost 10 bases, and 15 bases lay between the germline ends. The CDR3, as DNA: TGTGCCAGCAGTCGCGTACAGGGAGACGAGCAGTTCTTC. Protein sequence: CASSRVQGDEQFF.

This clonotype qualifies as medium-sized. The chain links TRBV6-6 to TRBJ1-1; the match to TRBD1 covers 10 bases. The V segment lost 5 bases and the J segment 14 bases; nucleotides outside the gene matches: 17. The CDR3 sequence is 15 residues long. Germline lookup yields CDR1 MNHNY and CDR2 SVGAGI (reference sequence). The CDR3 loop reads CASSETGGAATEVFF. The DNA of the CDR3 is TGTGCCAGCAGTGAGACAGGGGGCGCAGCCACAGAAGTCTTCTTT.

Many counts were recorded for this clonotype. The chain carries TRBV15 and TRBJ2-5; 8 nucleotides match TRBD2. CDR1 is LNHNV and CDR2 is YYDKDF in the germline V gene (reference sequence). V lost 4 bases, J lost 2 bases, and 3 bases stayed unmatched. The CDR3 is made up of 14 amino acids. The CDR3 loop reads CATSMGLEQETQYF. The CDR3 DNA is TGTGCCACCAGCATGGGACTAGAACAAGAGACCCAGTACTTC.